This T cell receptor (beta chain) emerged from a study of blood T cell repertoires in COVID-19 (dated by TCRdb to about 2020). At the level of the whole study: Samples covering the acute and convalescent phases of COVID-19 were provided by collaborators in the United States, Italy and Spain. The material from the prospective study consisted of cDNA or gDNA derived from T cells, B-cell-depleted T cells, or PBMCs. Subjects who had been exposed to COVID-19, were actively infected with it, or had recovered from it provided the deeply sampled blood TCRbeta repertoires that made up the dataset. A freely available public database, intended as a resource for researchers studying the immune response to SARS-CoV-2, is where the repertoires were released. Samples were obtained from the ongoing ImmuneRACE study (first 160 participants) and from approximately 1,200 subjects provided by 6 global collaborators. A de-identified subject ID, COVID-19 status, age in years and sex were almost always included in the sample metadata. Where available, HLA class I and class II types were taken from metadata supplied by the sample provider and were not determined by assay-based typing.

The immunoSEQ Assay, a bias-controlled multiplex PCR, was used to amplify TCRbeta CDR3 regions from genomic DNA. From the authors' description of their analysis: Nucleated cell counts per sample were estimated from amplification of reference gene primers within the assay. To quantify the absolute abundance of each unique TCRbeta CDR3 rearrangement, sequence reads were collapsed and filtered. For each sample, productive Simpson clonality was calculated as the square root of Simpson's diversity index across productive rearrangements. TCRdb carries this immuneACCESS record with in-frame sequences only. Its versions omit some clonotypes, under half of them owing to an unresolved V gene in the studies checked, with the rest unexplained. The D gene and trimming were derived from the DNA, and the V and J assignments and clone size from that table. Across this sample there are 250,000 to 400,000 clones, with about 92% seen only once. The top ten hold around 2.5% of the sample.

Enrolling through a virtual design, the prospective study's participants ranged in age from roughly 18 to 89 years and lived across 20 to 25 United States geographic areas. To assign participants to cohorts, the prospective study relied on clinical history that participants themselves reported in a screening survey and a study questionnaire. Recovered participants in ImmuneRACE Cohort 3 were defined by two consecutive negative NP/OP PCR tests, clearance by a healthcare professional, or resolution of symptoms. Each participant in the prospective study had whole blood, serum and a nasopharyngeal or oropharyngeal swab collected by mobile phlebotomists. Prospective study participants could optionally give additional blood draws and questionnaires over an approximately 2-month period. Before DNA extraction, prospective study blood samples were shipped either frozen or at room temperature. Details on this clone: This clone's antigen is unknown. One base away there is no much larger clone; base qualities are not given.

The germline V gene gives CDR1 as SGHRS and CDR2 as YFSETQ. Trimming takes 4 bases off V and 3 bases off J; junction bases not matched to a gene: 8. The cysteine opens and the phenylalanine closes a CDR3 of 16 amino acids. The retained sequence is limited to the CDR3, 48 bases, with the frame set at the first base. What the work shows at the level of the full study, not this receptor alone: Clinical and demographic metadata were provided uncurated, with the amount varying by source and participant.

The chain employs TRBV5-1 and TRBJ2-2, and 8 bases in between align with TRBD2. Sequencing was done on a sample of PBMCs or T cells enriched from blood (not recorded which). The receptor was derived from a man aged 55-75 years who had recovered from COVID-19. The CDR3 sequence is CASSPQAGGYTGELFF. The DNA is TGCGCCAGCAGCCCCCAGGCGGGAGGTTACACCGGGGAGCTGTTTTTT.